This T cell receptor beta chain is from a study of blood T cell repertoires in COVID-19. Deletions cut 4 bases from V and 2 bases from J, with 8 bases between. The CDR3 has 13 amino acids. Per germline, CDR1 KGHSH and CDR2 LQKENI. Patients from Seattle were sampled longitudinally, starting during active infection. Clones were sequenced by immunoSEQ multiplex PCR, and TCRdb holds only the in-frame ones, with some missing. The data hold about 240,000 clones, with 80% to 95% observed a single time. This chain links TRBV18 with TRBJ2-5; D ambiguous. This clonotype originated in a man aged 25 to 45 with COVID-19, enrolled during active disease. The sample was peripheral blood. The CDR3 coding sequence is TGTGCCAGCTCACGTTCAGGTCAAGAGACCCAGTACTTC. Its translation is CASSRSGQETQYF.